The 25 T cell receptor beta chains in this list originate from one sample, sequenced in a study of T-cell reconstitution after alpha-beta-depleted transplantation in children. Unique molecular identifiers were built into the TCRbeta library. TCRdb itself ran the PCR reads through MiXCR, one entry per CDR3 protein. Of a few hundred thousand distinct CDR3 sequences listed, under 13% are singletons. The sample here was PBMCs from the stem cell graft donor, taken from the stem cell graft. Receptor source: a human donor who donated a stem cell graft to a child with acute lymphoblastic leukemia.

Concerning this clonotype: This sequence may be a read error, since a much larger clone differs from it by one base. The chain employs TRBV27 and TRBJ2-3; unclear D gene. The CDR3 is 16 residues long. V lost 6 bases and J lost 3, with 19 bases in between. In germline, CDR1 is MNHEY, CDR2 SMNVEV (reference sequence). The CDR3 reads CASSTNPPPRTDTQYF. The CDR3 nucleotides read TGTGCCAGCAGCACCAATCCTCCCCCAAGGACAGATACGCAGTATTTT.

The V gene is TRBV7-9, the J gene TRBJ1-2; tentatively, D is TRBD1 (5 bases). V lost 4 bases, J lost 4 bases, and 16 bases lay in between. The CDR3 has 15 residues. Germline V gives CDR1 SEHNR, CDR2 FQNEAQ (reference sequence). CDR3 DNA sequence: TGTGCCAGCAGCTCTAGCAGGGTCCCCCTCTATGGCTACACCTTC. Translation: CASSSSRVPLYGYTF.

The CDR3 DNA reads as TGTGCCAGCAGCCAGGAGGGGCGTCCCTACGAGCAGTACTTC. Translation gives CASSQEGRPYEQYF. The chain combines TRBV3-1 with TRBJ2-7; TRBD2 might be the D (6 bases). CDR3 length: 14 residues. From germline, CDR1 is LGHDT and CDR2 YNNKEL (reference sequence). The V end lost 3 bases, the J end lost 2 bases, and 11 bases lay between the germline ends.

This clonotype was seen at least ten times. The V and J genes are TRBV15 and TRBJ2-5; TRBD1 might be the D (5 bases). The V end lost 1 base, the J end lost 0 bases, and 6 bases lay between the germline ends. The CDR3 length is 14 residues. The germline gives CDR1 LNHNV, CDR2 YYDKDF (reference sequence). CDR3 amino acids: CATSRAGYQETQYF. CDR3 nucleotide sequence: TGTGCCACCAGCAGAGCAGGGTACCAAGAGACCCAGTACTTC.

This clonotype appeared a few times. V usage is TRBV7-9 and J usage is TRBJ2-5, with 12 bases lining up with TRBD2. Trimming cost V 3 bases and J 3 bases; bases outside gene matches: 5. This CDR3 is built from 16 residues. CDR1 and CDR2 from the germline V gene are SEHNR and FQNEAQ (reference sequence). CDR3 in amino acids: CASSFRRLAGEETQYF. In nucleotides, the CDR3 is TGTGCCAGCAGCTTCCGGAGACTAGCGGGAGAAGAGACCCAGTACTTC. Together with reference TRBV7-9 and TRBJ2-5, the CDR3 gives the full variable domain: DTGVSQNPRHKITKRGQNVTFRCDPISEHNRLYWYRQTLGQGPEFLTYFQNEAQLEKSRLLSDRFSAERPKGSFSTLEIQRTEQGDSAMYLCASSFRRLAGEETQYFGPGTRLLVL.

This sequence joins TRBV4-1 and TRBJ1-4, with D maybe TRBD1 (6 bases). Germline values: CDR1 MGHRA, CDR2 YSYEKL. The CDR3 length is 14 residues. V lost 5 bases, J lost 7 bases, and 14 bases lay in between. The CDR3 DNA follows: TGCGCCAGCAGCGGATCGGGACAAAGTGAAAAACTGTTTTTT. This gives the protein CASSGSGQSEKLFF.

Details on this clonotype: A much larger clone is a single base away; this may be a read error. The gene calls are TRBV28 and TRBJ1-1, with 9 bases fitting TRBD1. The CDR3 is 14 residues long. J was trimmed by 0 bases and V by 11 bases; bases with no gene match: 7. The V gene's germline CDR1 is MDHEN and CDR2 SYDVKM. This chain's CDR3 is CAGRQGGMNTEAFF. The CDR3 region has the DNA TGTGCCGGCCGACAGGGGGGTATGAACACTGAAGCTTTCTTT.

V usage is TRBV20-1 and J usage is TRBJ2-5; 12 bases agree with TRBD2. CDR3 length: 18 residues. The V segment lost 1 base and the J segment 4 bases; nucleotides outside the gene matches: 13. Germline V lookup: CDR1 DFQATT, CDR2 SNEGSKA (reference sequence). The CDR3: CSARVLQETSGSRETQYF. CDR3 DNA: TGCAGTGCTAGAGTTCTTCAGGAGACTAGCGGGAGTAGAGAGACCCAGTACTTC.

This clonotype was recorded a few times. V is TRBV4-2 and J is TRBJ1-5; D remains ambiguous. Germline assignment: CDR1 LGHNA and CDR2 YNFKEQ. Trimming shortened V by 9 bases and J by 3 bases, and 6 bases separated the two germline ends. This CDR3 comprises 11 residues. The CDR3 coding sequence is TGTGCCAGTGGGTACAATCAGCCCCAGCATTTT. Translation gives CASGYNQPQHF.

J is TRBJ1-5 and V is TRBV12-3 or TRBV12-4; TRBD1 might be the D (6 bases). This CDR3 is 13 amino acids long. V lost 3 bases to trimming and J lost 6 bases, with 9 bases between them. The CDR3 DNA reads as TGTGCCAGCAGTTTTGAGGACAGTCAGCCCCAGCATTTT. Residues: CASSFEDSQPQHF.

CDR3 region: CASSQPGLAGKETQYF. The DNA of the CDR3 is TGTGCCAGCAGTCAACCAGGGCTAGCGGGGAAAGAGACCCAGTACTTC. This chain links TRBV28 with TRBJ2-5; TRBD2 matches at 9 bases. This CDR3 region has 16 residues. Per the germline V gene, CDR1 is MDHEN and CDR2 is SYDVKM. V lost 5 bases and J lost 3; bases outside the gene matches: 10. Full variable domain (rest looked up from reference TRBV28 and TRBJ2-5): DVKVTQSSRYLVKRTGEKVFLECVQDMDHENMFWYRQDPGLGLRLIYFSYDVKMKEKGDIPEGYSVSREKKERFSLILESASTNQTSMYLCASSQPGLAGKETQYFGPGTRLLVL.

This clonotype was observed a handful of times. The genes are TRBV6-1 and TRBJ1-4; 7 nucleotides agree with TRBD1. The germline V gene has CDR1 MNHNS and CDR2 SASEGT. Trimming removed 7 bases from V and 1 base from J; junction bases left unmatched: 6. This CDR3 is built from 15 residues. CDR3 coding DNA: TGTGCCAGCAAGGGCCAGGGGGTAACTAATGAAAAACTGTTTTTT. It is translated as CASKGQGVTNEKLFF.

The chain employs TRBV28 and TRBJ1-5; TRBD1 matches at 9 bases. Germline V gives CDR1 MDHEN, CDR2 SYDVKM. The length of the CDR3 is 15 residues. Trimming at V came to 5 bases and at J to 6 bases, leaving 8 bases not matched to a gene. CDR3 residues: CASSTAGTGFQPQHF. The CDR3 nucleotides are TGTGCCAGCAGTACCGCCGGGACAGGGTTTCAGCCCCAGCATTTT.

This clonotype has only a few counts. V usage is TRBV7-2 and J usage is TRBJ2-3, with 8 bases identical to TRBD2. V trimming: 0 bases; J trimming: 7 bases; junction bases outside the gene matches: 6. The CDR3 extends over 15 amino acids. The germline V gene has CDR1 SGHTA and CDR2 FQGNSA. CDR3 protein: CASSLALAGFHTQYF. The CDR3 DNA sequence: TGTGCCAGCAGCTTAGCCCTAGCGGGCTTTCATACGCAGTATTTT.

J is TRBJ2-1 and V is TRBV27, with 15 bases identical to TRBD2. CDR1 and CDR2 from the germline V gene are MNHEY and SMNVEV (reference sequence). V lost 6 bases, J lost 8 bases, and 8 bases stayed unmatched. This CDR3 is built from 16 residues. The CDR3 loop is CASRPGLAGGGHEQFF. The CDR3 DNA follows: TGTGCCAGCAGACCGGGACTAGCGGGAGGAGGCCATGAGCAGTTCTTC.

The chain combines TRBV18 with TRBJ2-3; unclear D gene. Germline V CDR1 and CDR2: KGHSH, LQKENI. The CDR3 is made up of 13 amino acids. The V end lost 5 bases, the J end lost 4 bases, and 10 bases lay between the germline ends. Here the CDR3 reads CASSYHSADTQYF. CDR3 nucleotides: TGTGCCAGCTCATATCACTCGGCAGATACGCAGTATTTT.

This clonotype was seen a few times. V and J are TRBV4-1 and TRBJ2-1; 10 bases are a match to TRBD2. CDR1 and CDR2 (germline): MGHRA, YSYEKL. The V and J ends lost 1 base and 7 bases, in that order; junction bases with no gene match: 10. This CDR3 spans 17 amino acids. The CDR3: CASSQAASGSLGNEQFF. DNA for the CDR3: TGCGCCAGCAGCCAAGCGGCTAGCGGGAGTCTGGGAAATGAGCAGTTCTTC.

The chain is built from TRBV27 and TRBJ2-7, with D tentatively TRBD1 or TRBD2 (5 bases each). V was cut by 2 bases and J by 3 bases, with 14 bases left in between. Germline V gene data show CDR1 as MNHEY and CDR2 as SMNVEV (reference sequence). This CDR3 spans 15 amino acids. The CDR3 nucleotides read TGTGCCAGCAGTTTAGAAGGGACCGACTACTACGAGCAGTACTTC. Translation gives CASSLEGTDYYEQYF.

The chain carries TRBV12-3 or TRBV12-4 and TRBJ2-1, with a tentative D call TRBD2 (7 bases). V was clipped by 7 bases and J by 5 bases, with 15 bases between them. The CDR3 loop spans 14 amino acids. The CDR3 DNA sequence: TGTGCCAGCATCCTACGCGGGGGCCACAATGAGCAGTTCTTC. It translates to CASILRGGHNEQFF.

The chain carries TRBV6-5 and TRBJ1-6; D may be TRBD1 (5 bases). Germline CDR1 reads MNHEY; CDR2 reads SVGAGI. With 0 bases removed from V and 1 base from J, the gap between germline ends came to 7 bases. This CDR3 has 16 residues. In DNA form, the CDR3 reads TGTGCCAGCAGTTACTCGCCAGGGTCCTATAATTCACCCCTCCACTTT. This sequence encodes CASSYSPGSYNSPLHF.

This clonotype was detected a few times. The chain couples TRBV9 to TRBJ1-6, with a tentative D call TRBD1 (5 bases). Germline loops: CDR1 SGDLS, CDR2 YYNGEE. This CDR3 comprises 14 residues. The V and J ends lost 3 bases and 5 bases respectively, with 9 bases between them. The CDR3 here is CASSGTQNNSPLHF. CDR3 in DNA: TGTGCCAGCAGCGGGACACAGAATAATTCACCCCTCCACTTT.

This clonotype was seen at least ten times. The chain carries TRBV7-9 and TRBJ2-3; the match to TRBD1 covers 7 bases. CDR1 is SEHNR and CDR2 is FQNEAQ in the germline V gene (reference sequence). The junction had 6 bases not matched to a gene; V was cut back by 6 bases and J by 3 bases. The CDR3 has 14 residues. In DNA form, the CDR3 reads TGTGCCAGCAGAAATGACAGGGCAACAGATACGCAGTATTTT. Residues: CASRNDRATDTQYF.

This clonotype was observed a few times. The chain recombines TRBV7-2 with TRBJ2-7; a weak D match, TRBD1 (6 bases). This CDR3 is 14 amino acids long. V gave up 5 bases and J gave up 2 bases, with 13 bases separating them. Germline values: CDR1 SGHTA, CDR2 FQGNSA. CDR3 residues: CASSAYRAAYEQYF. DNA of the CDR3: TGTGCCAGCAGCGCATACAGGGCAGCCTACGAGCAGTACTTC. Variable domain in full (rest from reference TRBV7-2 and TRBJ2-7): GAGVSQSPSNKVTEKGKDVELRCDPISGHTALYWYRQSLGQGLEFLIYFQGNSAPDKSGLPSDRFSAERTGGSVSTLTIQRTQQEDSAVYLCASSAYRAAYEQYFGPGTRLTVT.

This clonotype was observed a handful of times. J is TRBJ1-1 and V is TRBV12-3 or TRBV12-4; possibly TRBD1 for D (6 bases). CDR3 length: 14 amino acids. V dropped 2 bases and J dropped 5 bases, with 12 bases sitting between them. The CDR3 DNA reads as TGTGCCAGCAGTTTAACAGGGTGGGGGACTGAAGCTTTCTTT. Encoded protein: CASSLTGWGTEAFF.

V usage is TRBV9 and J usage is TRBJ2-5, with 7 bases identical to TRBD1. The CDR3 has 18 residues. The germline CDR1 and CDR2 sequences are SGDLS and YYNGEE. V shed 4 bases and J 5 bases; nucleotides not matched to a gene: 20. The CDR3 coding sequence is TGTGCCAGCAGCCTCCCCGAGGGGGCAGCCGATCGCCTGGAGACCCAGTACTTC. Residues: CASSLPEGAADRLETQYF.